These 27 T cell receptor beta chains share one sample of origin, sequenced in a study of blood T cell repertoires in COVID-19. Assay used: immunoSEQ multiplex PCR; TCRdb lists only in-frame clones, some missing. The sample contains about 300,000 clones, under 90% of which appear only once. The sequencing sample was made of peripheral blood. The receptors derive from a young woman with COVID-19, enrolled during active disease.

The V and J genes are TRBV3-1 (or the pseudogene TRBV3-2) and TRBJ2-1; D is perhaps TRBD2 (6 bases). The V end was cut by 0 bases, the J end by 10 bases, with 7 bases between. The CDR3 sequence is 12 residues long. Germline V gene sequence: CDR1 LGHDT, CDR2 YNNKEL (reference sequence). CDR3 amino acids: CASSQDGGEQFF. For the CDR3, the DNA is TGTGCCAGCAGCCAAGATGGGGGGGAGCAGTTCTTC.

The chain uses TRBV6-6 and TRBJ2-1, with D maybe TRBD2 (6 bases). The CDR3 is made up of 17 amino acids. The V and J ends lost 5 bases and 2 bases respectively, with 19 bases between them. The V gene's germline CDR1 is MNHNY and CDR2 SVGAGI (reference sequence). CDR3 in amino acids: CASSPSVAAATYNEQFF. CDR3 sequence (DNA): TGTGCCAGCAGTCCCTCGGTAGCGGCCGCTACCTACAATGAGCAGTTCTTC.

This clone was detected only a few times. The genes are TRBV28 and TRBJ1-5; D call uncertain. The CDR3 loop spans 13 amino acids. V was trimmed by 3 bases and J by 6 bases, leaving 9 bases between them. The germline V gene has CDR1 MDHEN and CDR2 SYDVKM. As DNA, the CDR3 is TGTGCCAGCAGTTTTCGGGGAGTTCAGCCCCAGCATTTT. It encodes CASSFRGVQPQHF. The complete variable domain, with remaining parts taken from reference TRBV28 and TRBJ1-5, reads DVKVTQSSRYLVKRTGEKVFLECVQDMDHENMFWYRQDPGLGLRLIYFSYDVKMKEKGDIPEGYSVSREKKERFSLILESASTNQTSMYLCASSFRGVQPQHFGDGTRLSIL.

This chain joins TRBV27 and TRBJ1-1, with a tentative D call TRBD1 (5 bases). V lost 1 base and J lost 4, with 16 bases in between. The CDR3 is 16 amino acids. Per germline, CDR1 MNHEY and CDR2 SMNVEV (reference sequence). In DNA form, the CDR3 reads TGTGCCAGCAGTTTATGGAGCCCCAGGGAGGGCACTGAAGCTTTCTTT. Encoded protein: CASSLWSPREGTEAFF.

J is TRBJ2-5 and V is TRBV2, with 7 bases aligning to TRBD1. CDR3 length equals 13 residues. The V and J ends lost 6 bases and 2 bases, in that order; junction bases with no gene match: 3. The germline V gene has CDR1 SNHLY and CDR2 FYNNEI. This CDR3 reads CASRGTVQETQYF. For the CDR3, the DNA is TGTGCCAGCAGGGGGACAGTACAAGAGACCCAGTACTTC.

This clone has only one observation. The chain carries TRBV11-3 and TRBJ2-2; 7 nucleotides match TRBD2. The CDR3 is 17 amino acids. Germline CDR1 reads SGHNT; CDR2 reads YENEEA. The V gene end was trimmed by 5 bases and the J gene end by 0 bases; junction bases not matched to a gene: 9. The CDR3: CASSPYRGDPNTGELFF. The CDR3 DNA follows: TGTGCCAGCAGCCCTTACCGGGGGGACCCGAACACCGGGGAGCTGTTTTTT.

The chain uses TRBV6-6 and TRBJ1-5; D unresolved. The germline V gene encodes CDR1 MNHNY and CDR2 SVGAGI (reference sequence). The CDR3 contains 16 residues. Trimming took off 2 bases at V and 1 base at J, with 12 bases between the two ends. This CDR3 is CASSYASPGSNQPQHF. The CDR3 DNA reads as TGTGCCAGCAGTTACGCTTCTCCGGGGAGCAATCAGCCCCAGCATTTT.

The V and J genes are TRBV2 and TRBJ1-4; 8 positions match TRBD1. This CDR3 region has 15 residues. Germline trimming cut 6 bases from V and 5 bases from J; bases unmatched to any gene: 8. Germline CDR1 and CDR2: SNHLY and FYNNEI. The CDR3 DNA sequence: TGTGCCAGCAGGGTTCGACAGGGGATCAATGAAAAACTGTTTTTT. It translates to CASRVRQGINEKLFF. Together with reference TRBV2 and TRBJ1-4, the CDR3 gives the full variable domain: EPEVTQTPSHQVTQMGQEVILRCVPISNHLYFYWYRQILGQKVEFLVSFYNNEISEKSEIFDDQFSVERPDGSNFTLKIRSTKLEDSAMYFCASRVRQGINEKLFFGSGTQLSVL.

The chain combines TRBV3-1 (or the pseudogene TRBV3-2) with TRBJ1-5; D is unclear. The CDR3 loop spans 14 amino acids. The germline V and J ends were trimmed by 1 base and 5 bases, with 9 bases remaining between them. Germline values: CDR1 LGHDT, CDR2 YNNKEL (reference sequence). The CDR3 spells CASSQGRFYQPQHF. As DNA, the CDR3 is TGTGCCAGCAGCCAAGGGAGGTTTTATCAGCCCCAGCATTTT.

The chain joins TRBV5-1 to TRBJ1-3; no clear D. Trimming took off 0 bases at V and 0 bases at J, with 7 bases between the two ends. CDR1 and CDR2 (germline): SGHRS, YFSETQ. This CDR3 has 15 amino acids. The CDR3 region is CASSLERSSGNTIYF. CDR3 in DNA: TGCGCCAGCAGCTTGGAACGGTCCTCTGGAAACACCATATATTTT.

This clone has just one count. CDR3 bases: TGCGCCAGCAGCTTGGATGGTAGCGGGGGATACGAGCAGTACGTC. Its protein is CASSLDGSGGYEQYV. V and J are TRBV5-1 and TRBJ2-7; TRBD2 matches 9 bases. The CDR3 has 15 amino acids. CDR1 is SGHRS and CDR2 is YFSETQ in the germline V gene. Losses at the gene ends were 0 bases for V and 4 bases for J; bases not matched to a gene: 5.

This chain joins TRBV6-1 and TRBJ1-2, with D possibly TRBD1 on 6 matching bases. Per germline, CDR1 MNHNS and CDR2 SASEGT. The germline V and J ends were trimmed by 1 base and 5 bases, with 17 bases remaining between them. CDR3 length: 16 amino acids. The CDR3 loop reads CASSEGRGQISYGYTF. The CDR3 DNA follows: TGTGCCAGCAGTGAAGGTCGGGGACAAATAAGTTATGGCTACACCTTC.

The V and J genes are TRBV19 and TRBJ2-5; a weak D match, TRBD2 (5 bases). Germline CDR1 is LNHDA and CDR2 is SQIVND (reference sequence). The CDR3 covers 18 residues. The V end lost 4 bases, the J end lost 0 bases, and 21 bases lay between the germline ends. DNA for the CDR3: TGTGCCAGTAGTAATCTAGGCGCATCCCCGGGGAACCAAGAGACCCAGTACTTC. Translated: CASSNLGASPGNQETQYF.

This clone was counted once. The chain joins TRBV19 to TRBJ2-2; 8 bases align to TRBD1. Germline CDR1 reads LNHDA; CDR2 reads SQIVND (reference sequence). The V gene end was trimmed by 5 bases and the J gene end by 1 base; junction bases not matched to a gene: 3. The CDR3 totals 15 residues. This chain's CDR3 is CASSVTGVNTGELFF. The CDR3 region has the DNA TGTGCCAGTAGTGTGACAGGGGTGAACACCGGGGAGCTGTTTTTT.

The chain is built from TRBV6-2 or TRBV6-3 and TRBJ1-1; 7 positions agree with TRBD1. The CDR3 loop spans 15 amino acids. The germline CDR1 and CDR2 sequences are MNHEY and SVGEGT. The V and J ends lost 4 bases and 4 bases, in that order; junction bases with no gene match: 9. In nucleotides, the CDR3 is TGTGCCAGCAGTTTAATCGAGGGGGCGTTCACTGAAGCTTTCTTT. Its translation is CASSLIEGAFTEAFF.

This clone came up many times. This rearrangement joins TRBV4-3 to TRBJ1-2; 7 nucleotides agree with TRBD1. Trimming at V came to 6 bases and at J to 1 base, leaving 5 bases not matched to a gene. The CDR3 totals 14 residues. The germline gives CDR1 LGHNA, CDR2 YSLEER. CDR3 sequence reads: CASRKDRVNYGYTF. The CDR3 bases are TGCGCCAGCAGGAAAGACAGGGTTAACTATGGCTACACCTTC.

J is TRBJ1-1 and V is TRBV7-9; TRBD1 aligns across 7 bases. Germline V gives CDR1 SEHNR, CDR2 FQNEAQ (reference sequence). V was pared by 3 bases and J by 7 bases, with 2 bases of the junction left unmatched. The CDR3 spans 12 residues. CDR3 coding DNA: TGTGCCAGCAGCTTGTACAGGGGTGAAGCTTTCTTT. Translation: CASSLYRGEAFF.

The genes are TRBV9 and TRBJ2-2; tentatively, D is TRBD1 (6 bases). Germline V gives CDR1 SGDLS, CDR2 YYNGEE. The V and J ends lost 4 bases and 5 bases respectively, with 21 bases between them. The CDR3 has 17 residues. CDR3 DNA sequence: TGTGCCAGCAGCTCCCCCCCAGGGGTGGTCATAACCGGGGAGCTGTTTTTT. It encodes CASSSPPGVVITGELFF.

The CDR3: CASSLGSERETQYF. The CDR3 DNA sequence: TGTGCCAGCAGCTTGGGGAGCGAGCGAGAGACCCAGTACTTC. This sequence joins TRBV5-4 and TRBJ2-5; D ambiguous. CDR3 length: 14 residues. Germline V gene lookup returns CDR1 SGHNT and CDR2 YYREEE (reference sequence). The V end lost 0 bases, the J end lost 4 bases, and 10 bases lay between the germline ends.

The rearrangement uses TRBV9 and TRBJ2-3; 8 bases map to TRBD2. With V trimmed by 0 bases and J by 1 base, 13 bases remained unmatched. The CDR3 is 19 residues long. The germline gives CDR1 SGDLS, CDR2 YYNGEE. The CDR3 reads CASSVDFGMAGGRTDTQYF. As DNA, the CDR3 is TGTGCCAGCAGCGTAGATTTCGGGATGGCGGGGGGCCGCACAGATACGCAGTATTTT.

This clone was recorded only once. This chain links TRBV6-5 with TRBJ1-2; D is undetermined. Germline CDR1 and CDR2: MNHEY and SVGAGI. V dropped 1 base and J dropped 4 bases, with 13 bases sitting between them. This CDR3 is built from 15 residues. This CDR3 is CASSYLTPTLYGYTF. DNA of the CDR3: TGTGCCAGCAGTTACTTGACACCAACTCTCTATGGCTACACCTTC.

The chain's CDR3 is CASGPAGSSYNEQFF. As DNA, the CDR3 is TGTGCCAGTGGACCAGCGGGGAGCTCCTACAATGAGCAGTTCTTC. The V call is TRBV19, the J call TRBJ2-1; 7 bases fit TRBD2. This CDR3 comprises 15 residues. The germline gives CDR1 LNHDA, CDR2 SQIVND (reference sequence). Losses at the gene ends were 8 bases for V and 0 bases for J; bases not matched to a gene: 7.

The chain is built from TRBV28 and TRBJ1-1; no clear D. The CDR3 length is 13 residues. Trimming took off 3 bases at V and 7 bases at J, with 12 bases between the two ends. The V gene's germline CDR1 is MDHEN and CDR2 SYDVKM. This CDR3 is CASSLVTHLEAFF. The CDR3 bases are TGTGCCAGCAGTTTGGTGACACACCTTGAAGCTTTCTTT.

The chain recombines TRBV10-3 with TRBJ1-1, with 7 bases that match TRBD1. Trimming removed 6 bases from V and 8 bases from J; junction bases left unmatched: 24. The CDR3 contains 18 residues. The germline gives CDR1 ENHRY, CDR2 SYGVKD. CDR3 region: CAISRRRDKQGIIYEAFF. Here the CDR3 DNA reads TGTGCCATCAGCCGAAGGAGGGACAAACAGGGGATTATTTACGAAGCTTTCTTT.

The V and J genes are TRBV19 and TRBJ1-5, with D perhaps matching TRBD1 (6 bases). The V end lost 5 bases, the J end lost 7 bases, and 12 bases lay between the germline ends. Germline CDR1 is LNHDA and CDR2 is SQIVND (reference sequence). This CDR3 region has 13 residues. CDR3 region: CASSDGGGQPQHF. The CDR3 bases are TGTGCCAGTAGTGATGGGGGGGGCCAGCCCCAGCATTTT.

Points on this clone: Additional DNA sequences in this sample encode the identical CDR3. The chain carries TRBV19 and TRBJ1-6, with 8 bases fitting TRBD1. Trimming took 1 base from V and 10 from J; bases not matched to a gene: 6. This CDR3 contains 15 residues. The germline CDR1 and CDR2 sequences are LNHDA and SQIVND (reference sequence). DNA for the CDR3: TGTGCCAGTAGTATAGGTTACAGGGGGAACTCACCCCTCCACTTT. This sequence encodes CASSIGYRGNSPLHF.

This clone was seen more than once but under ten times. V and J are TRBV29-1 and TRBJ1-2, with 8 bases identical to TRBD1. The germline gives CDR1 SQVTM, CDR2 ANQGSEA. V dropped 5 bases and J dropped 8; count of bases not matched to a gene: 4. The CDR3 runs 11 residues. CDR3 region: CSVPDRGGYTF. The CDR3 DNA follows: TGCAGCGTTCCCGACAGGGGCGGCTACACCTTC.